The TCR beta chain described here comes from a study of blood T cell repertoires in COVID-19. Study-wide background: Acute and convalescent COVID-19 samples came from the United States, Italy and Spain. Sources were T cells, B-cell-depleted T cells, or PBMCs; the material itself was cDNA or gDNA.

Authors' methods: It was from reference gene primer amplification that nucleated cell counts were estimated. This table comes from immunoSEQ multiplex PCR, and its TCRdb copy is limited to in-frame clones, with some not included. The V and J calls and clone size are taken from that table; D and trimming were inferred from the DNA. The sample comprises approximately 75,000 clones, roughly four fifths of which are singletons, and approximately 29% rests with the top ten. The CDR3 is 13 amino acids. Trimming shortened V by 5 bases and J by 3 bases, and 10 bases separated the two germline ends. Germline V gene lookup returns CDR1 SNHLY and CDR2 FYNNEI.

This sequence was found in an elderly woman with active or convalescent COVID-19. Sample: peripheral blood. The J gene is TRBJ1-2, the V gene TRBV2, with D maybe TRBD1 (5 bases). CDR3 coding DNA: TGTGCCAGCAGTCTCCCGGGGGACTATGGCTACACCTTC. Its translation is CASSLPGDYGYTF. Full variable domain (outside the CDR3, taken from reference TRBV2 and TRBJ1-2): EPEVTQTPSHQVTQMGQEVILRCVPISNHLYFYWYRQILGQKVEFLVSFYNNEISEKSEIFDDQFSVERPDGSNFTLKIRSTKLEDSAMYFCASSLPGDYGYTFGSGTRLTVV.